What follows describes a single TCR beta chain. Clones were read by immunoSEQ multiplex PCR, and TCRdb kept only the in-frame ones, dropping some. The sample holds about 320,000 clones, roughly 80% seen once. Treatment given: some 20 received Ad26.COV2.S at low or high dose, single or two shots; roughly 5 received placebo; per-sample allocation not given. All samples were drawn on day 63, counting from the first vaccine or placebo injection. The CDR3 is 17 amino acids. Germline-derived CDR1 and CDR2 are SGHKS and YYEKEE (reference sequence). Unmatched junction bases numbered 11, after V lost 2 bases and J lost 6 bases. These data belong to a study of Ad26.COV2.S vaccination and SARS-CoV-2 variants.

The material was peripheral blood, obtained in a trial of Ad26.COV2.S vaccine versus placebo. The chain combines TRBV5-5 with TRBJ2-3; 11 positions agree with TRBD2. This TCR derives from a person aged 18-60 years who received the Ad26.COV2.S COVID-19 vaccine or a placebo. The CDR3, as DNA: TGTGCCAGCAGCTTAACCATAGCGGGGGGGCCATGGGATACGCAGTATTTT. Translated, it gives CASSLTIAGGPWDTQYF.